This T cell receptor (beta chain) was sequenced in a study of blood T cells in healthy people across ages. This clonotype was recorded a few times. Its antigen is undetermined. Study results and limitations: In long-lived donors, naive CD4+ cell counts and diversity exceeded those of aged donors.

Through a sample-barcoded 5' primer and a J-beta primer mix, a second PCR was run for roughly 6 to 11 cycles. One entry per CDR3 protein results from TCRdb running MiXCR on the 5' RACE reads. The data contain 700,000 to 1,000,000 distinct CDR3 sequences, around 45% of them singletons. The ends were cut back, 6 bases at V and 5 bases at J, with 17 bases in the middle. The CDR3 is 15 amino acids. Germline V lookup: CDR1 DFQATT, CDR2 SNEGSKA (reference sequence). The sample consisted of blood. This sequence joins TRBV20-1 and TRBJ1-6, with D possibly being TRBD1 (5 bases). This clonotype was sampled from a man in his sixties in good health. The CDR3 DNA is TGCAGTGCCCCTTCGTGGGGAGGGGATAATTCACCCCTCCACTTT. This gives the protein CSAPSWGGDNSPLHF.